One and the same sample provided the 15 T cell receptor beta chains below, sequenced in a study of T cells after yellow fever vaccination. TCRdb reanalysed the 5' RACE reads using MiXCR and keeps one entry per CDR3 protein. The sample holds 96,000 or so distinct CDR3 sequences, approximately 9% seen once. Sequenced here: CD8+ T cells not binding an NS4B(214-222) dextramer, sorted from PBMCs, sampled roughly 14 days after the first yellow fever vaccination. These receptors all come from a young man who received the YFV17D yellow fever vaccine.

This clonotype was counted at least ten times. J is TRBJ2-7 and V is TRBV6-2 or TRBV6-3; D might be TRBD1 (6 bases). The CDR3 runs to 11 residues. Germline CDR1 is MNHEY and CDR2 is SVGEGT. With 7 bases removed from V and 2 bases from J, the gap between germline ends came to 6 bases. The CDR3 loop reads CASKGAYEQYF. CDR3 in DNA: TGTGCCAGCAAGGGGGCCTACGAGCAGTACTTC.

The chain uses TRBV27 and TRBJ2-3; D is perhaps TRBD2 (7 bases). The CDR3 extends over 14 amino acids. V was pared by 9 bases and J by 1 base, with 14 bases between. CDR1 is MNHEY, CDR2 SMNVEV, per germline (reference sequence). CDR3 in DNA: TGTGCCAGTCGGGGGGCAGGGGGCACAGATACGCAGTATTTT. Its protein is CASRGAGGTDTQYF.

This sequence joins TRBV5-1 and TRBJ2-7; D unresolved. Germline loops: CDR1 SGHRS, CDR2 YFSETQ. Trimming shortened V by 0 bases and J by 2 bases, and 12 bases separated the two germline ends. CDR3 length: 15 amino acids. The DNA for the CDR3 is TGCGCCAGCAGCTTGGCCCGGACCTCACCCTACGAGCAGTACTTC. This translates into CASSLARTSPYEQYF.

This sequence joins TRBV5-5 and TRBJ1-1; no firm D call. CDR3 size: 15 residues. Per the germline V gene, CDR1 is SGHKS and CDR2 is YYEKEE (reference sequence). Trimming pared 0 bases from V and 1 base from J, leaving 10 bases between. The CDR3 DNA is TGTGCCAGCAGCTTGGGATGGAACACGAACACTGAAGCTTTCTTT. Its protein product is CASSLGWNTNTEAFF.

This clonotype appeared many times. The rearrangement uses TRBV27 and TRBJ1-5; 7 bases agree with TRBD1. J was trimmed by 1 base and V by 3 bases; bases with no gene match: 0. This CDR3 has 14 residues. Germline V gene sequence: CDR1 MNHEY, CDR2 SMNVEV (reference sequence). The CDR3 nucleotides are TGTGCCAGCAGTTTGGACAGGAGCAATCAGCCCCAGCATTTT. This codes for CASSLDRSNQPQHF.

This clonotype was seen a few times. The CDR3 nucleotides read TGTGCCAGCAGCACCCGGCCGTCTGACTGCTCCTACAATGAGCAGTTCTTC. Translating gives CASSTRPSDCSYNEQFF. The V and J genes are TRBV21-1 and TRBJ2-1; the D segment call TRBD1 is taken from the table without a DNA check. TRBV21-1 is a recognized pseudogene. The CDR3 has 17 amino acids.

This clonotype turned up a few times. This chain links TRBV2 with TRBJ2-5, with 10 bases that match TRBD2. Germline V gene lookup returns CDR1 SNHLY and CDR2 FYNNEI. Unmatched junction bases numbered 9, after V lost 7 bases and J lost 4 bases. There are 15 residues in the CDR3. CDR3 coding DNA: TGTGCCAGCACAGATTGGGCTAGCGGGGGAGAGACCCAGTACTTC. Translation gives CASTDWASGGETQYF.

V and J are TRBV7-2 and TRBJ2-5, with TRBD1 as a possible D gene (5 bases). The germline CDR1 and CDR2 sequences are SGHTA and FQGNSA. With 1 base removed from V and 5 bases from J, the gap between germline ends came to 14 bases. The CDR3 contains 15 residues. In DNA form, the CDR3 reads TGTGCCAGCAGCTTAGGCGACAGTGGCTGGGAGACCCAGTACTTC. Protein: CASSLGDSGWETQYF.

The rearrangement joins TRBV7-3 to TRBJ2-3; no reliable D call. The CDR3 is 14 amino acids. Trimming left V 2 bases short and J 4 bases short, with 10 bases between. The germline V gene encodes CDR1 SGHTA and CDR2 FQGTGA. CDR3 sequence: CASSLGREPDTQYF. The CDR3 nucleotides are TGTGCCAGCAGCTTAGGTAGGGAACCAGATACGCAGTATTTT.

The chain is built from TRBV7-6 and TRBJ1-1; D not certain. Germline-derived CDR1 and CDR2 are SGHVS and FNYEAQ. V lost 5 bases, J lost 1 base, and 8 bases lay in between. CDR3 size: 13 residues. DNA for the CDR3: TGTGCCAGCAGCCCGAAGGGGAACACTGAAGCTTTCTTT. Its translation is CASSPKGNTEAFF.

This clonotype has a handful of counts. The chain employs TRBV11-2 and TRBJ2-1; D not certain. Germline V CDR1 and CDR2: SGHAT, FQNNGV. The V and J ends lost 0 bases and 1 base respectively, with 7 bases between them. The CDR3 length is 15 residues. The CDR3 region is CASSLDPRSYNEQFF. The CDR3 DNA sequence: TGTGCCAGCAGCTTAGATCCAAGATCCTACAATGAGCAGTTCTTC.

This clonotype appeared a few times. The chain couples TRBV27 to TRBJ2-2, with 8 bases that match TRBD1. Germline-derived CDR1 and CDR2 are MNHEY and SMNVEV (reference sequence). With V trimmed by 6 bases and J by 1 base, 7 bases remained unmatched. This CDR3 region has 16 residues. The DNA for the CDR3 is TGTGCCAGCAGCACAGACAGGGGCGGGAACACCGGGGAGCTGTTTTTT. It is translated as CASSTDRGGNTGELFF.

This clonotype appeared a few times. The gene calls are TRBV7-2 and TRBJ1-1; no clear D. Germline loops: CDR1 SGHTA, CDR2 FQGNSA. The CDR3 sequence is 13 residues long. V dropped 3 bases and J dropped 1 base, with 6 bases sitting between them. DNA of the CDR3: TGTGCCAGCAGCTTCGCAGAGAACACTGAAGCTTTCTTT. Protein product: CASSFAENTEAFF.

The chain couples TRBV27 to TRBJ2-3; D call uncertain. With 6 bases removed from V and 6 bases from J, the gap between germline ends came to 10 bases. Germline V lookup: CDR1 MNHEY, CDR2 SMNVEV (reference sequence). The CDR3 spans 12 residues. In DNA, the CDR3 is TGTGCCAGCAGCACCTCCCGCGATACGCAGTATTTT. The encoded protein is CASSTSRDTQYF.

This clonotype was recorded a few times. This CDR3 is CASSLRLSEESTEAFF. The CDR3 DNA follows: TGTGCCAGCAGCTTAAGGCTTTCAGAGGAATCCACTGAAGCTTTCTTT. V is TRBV7-2 and J is TRBJ1-1, with D uncertain. This CDR3 region has 16 residues. Germline assignment: CDR1 SGHTA and CDR2 FQGNSA. V was cut by 2 bases and J by 4 bases, with 17 bases left in between.